Listed here are 31 T cell receptor beta chains from one sample, sequenced in a study of T cell responses to AZD1222 COVID-19 vaccine. Sequenced by immunoSEQ multiplex PCR; TCRdb stores in-frame clones only, minus some. The table has about 130,000 clones, roughly 90% seen once. The input for sequencing was peripheral blood, taken on day 0 of AZD1222 vaccination. The receptors were sampled from an adult in good health.

V and J are TRBV2 and TRBJ1-5; D unclear. V lost 3 bases and J 8 bases, leaving 14 bases between the germline ends. CDR3 length: 14 amino acids. The germline gives CDR1 SNHLY, CDR2 FYNNEI. This CDR3 is CASSDRRTDEPQHF. The DNA for the CDR3 is TGTGCCAGCAGTGATCGCAGGACTGACGAGCCCCAGCATTTT. Using reference TRBV2 and TRBJ1-5 for the parts outside the CDR3, the full variable domain is EPEVTQTPSHQVTQMGQEVILRCVPISNHLYFYWYRQILGQKVEFLVSFYNNEISEKSEIFDDQFSVERPDGSNFTLKIRSTKLEDSAMYFCASSDRRTDEPQHFGDGTRLSIL.

J is TRBJ2-2 and V is TRBV9, with TRBD1 identical over 11 bases. CDR1 is SGDLS and CDR2 is YYNGEE in the germline V gene. The CDR3 sequence is 16 residues long. J lost 6 bases, V lost 4 bases, and 8 bases had no gene match. The CDR3 nucleotides are TGTGCCAGCAGCCCCCGGGACAGGGGGTGGTCCGGGGAGCTGTTTTTT. Translation: CASSPRDRGWSGELFF.

This clone was seen once. The V call is TRBV19, the J call TRBJ1-4; D not certain. This CDR3 spans 15 amino acids. The ends were cut back, 1 base at V and 4 bases at J, with 10 bases in the middle. The germline gives CDR1 LNHDA, CDR2 SQIVND (reference sequence). The CDR3 bases are TGTGCCAGTAGTATAGGACTGACTATTAATGAAAAACTGTTTTTT. It specifies CASSIGLTINEKLFF. Variable domain in full (rest from reference TRBV19 and TRBJ1-4): DGGITQSPKYLFRKEGQNVTLSCEQNLNHDAMYWYRQDPGQGLRLIYYSQIVNDFQKGDIAEGYSVSREKKESFPLTVTSAQKNPTAFYLCASSIGLTINEKLFFGSGTQLSVL.

This rearrangement joins TRBV6-5 to TRBJ1-1; D gene ambiguous. Per the germline V gene, CDR1 is MNHEY and CDR2 is SVGAGI. CDR3 length: 13 amino acids. Trimming removed 0 bases at V and 6 bases at J, with 8 bases between. The CDR3 DNA reads TGTGCCAGCAGTTACTCCTTTTCAGCTGAAGCTTTCTTT. Residues: CASSYSFSAEAFF.

The chain couples TRBV15 to TRBJ2-3; no clear D gene. Germline lookup yields CDR1 LNHNV and CDR2 YYDKDF (reference sequence). V shed 3 bases and J shed 7 bases, with 8 bases lying between them. This CDR3 is 12 amino acids long. The CDR3 loop reads CATSSVGYTQYF. The CDR3 DNA sequence: TGTGCCACCAGCAGTGTGGGGTATACGCAGTATTTT.

This rearrangement joins TRBV4-1 to TRBJ1-6; D call uncertain. Germline CDR1 reads MGHRA; CDR2 reads YSYEKL. The V gene lost 6 bases and the J gene lost 2 bases, with 8 bases spanning the gap. The CDR3 runs to 14 residues. The CDR3 region has the DNA TGCGCCAGCAGGGACGGCCCCTATAATTCACCCCTCCACTTT. This codes for CASRDGPYNSPLHF.

On this clone: This same CDR3 is encoded by further DNA sequences in the sample. This chain connects TRBV7-9 to TRBJ2-7, with TRBD2 as a possible D gene (6 bases). This CDR3 comprises 13 residues. V was trimmed by 5 bases and J by 3 bases, leaving 11 bases between them. Germline CDR1 and CDR2: SEHNR and FQNEAQ (reference sequence). The CDR3: CASSPGTFYEQYF. CDR3 coding DNA: TGTGCCAGCAGCCCGGGGACTTTCTACGAGCAGTACTTC.

The sample holds a few counts of this clone. This chain links TRBV5-1 with TRBJ1-6; a weak D match, TRBD1 (5 bases). The length of the CDR3 is 14 residues. V lost 3 bases to trimming and J lost 8 bases, with 12 bases between them. CDR1 is SGHRS and CDR2 is YFSETQ in the germline V gene. CDR3 in DNA: TGCGCCAGCAGCTCACAGGAGTGGGATTCACCCCTCCACTTT. Translation gives CASSSQEWDSPLHF.

The chain is built from TRBV3-1 (or the pseudogene TRBV3-2) and TRBJ1-2, with D possibly being TRBD1 (5 bases). CDR1 and CDR2 (germline): LGHDT, YNNKEL (reference sequence). Trimming shortened V by 4 bases and J by 8 bases, and 23 bases separated the two germline ends. CDR3 length: 16 amino acids. For the CDR3, the DNA is TGTGCCAGCAGCCTTGGGGGTCCGGGAGTCGCGGGCGGCTACACCTTC. Translating it yields CASSLGGPGVAGGYTF.

The chain recombines TRBV25-1 with TRBJ1-2; D call uncertain. Per germline, CDR1 MGHDK and CDR2 SYGVNS. V lost 1 base and J lost 5, with 14 bases in between. The CDR3 consists of 15 residues. Here the CDR3 DNA reads TGTGCCAGCAGTGAATTATACGGCGGTTCGTATGGCTACACCTTC. Translated: CASSELYGGSYGYTF.

Only a few counts were recorded for this clone. The chain employs TRBV7-2 and TRBJ1-2; maybe TRBD1 (5 bases). Germline V gene sequence: CDR1 SGHTA, CDR2 FQGNSA. This CDR3 comprises 17 residues. Between the trimmed V and J ends, which lost 1 base and 0 bases, there was a span of 15 bases. This chain's CDR3 is CASSLGGVQGSNYGYTF. The CDR3 DNA follows: TGTGCCAGCAGCTTAGGGGGGGTTCAGGGTTCTAACTATGGCTACACCTTC.

The genes are TRBV28 and TRBJ2-3; 9 nucleotides match TRBD2. This CDR3 region has 16 residues. J lost 1 base, V lost 2 bases, and 4 bases had no gene match. Germline CDR1 is MDHEN and CDR2 is SYDVKM. CDR3 protein: CASSLAASGGTDTQYF. CDR3 sequence (DNA): TGTGCCAGCAGTTTAGCGGCTAGCGGGGGCACAGATACGCAGTATTTT.

This chain joins TRBV30 and TRBJ1-4; TRBD1 might be the D (5 bases). The CDR3 is 17 residues long. Germline CDR1 and CDR2: GTSNPN and SVGIG (reference sequence). V gave up 2 bases and J gave up 0 bases, with 16 bases separating them. The CDR3 sequence: CAWSMGRRGSTNEKLFF. The CDR3 nucleotides are TGTGCCTGGAGTATGGGGCGGCGGGGATCAACTAATGAAAAACTGTTTTTT.

J is TRBJ2-7 and V is TRBV28; TRBD1 aligns across 7 bases. The CDR3 consists of 14 residues. J gave up 5 bases and V 2 bases, and 6 bases lay outside the gene matches. Germline V CDR1 and CDR2: MDHEN, SYDVKM. Here the CDR3 reads CASSLEGARNEQYF. The CDR3 DNA is TGTGCCAGCAGTTTAGAGGGGGCGAGAAACGAGCAGTACTTC. Based on the CDR3 plus reference TRBV28 and TRBJ2-7, the full variable domain is DVKVTQSSRYLVKRTGEKVFLECVQDMDHENMFWYRQDPGLGLRLIYFSYDVKMKEKGDIPEGYSVSREKKERFSLILESASTNQTSMYLCASSLEGARNEQYFGPGTRLTVT.

V gene TRBV7-3 combines with J gene TRBJ2-7; D not resolved. This CDR3 region has 13 residues. Germline V CDR1 and CDR2: SGHTA, FQGTGA. The V end was cut by 4 bases, the J end by 2 bases, with 9 bases between. The CDR3 protein is CASSSTSTYEQYF. CDR3 coding DNA: TGTGCCAGCAGCTCCACTTCGACCTACGAGCAGTACTTC. Full variable domain (outside the CDR3, taken from reference TRBV7-3 and TRBJ2-7): GAGVSQTPSNKVTEKGKYVELRCDPISGHTALYWYRQSLGQGPEFLIYFQGTGAADDSGLPNDRFFAVRPEGSVSTLKIQRTERGDSAVYLCASSSTSTYEQYFGPGTRLTVT.

This chain uses TRBV4-3 with TRBJ1-6; D is ambiguous. In germline, CDR1 is LGHNA, CDR2 YSLEER. Trimming took 2 bases from V and 9 from J, leaving 14 bases between them. The CDR3 consists of 15 residues. CDR3: CASSQRWAEGSPLHF. CDR3 sequence (DNA): TGCGCCAGCAGCCAAAGGTGGGCCGAAGGTTCACCCCTCCACTTT.

The rearrangement links TRBV7-3 to TRBJ1-6, with D unresolved. The CDR3 extends over 14 amino acids. V lost 3 bases and J lost 0, with 3 bases in between. Per germline, CDR1 SGHTA and CDR2 FQGTGA. CDR3 nucleotides: TGTGCCAGCAGCTTGGGCTCCTATAATTCACCCCTCCACTTT. This translates into CASSLGSYNSPLHF.

The chain joins TRBV5-6 to TRBJ2-7, with TRBD2 matching 10 bases. The CDR3 sequence is 14 residues long. Germline loops: CDR1 SGHDT, CDR2 YYEEEE. J lost 0 bases, V lost 8 bases, and 5 bases had no gene match. The CDR3 nucleotides are TGTGCCAGGGCCGGGACTAGCGCCTCCTACGAGCAGTACTTC. It specifies CARAGTSASYEQYF. Together with reference TRBV5-6 and TRBJ2-7, the CDR3 gives the full variable domain: DAGVTQSPTHLIKTRGQQVTLRCSPKSGHDTVSWYQQALGQGPQFIFQYYEEEERQRGNFPDRFSGHQFPNYSSELNVNALLLGDSALYLCARAGTSASYEQYFGPGTRLTVT.

The chain carries TRBV7-2 and TRBJ2-3; 11 bases agree with TRBD1. V lost 5 bases, J lost 7 bases, and 11 bases stayed unmatched. The germline gives CDR1 SGHTA, CDR2 FQGNSA. The length of the CDR3 is 16 residues. The CDR3 DNA reads TGTGCCAGCAGCCCCTCCCGGGACAGGGGGAGAAATACGCAGTATTTT. Its protein product is CASSPSRDRGRNTQYF.

The chain combines TRBV7-3 with TRBJ1-1; TRBD1 is a possible D gene (5 bases). CDR1 is SGHTA, CDR2 FQGTGA, per germline. This CDR3 has 14 residues. Trimming stripped 3 bases from V and 0 bases from J, with 8 bases between. CDR3 loop: CASSLTDLNTEAFF. The CDR3 DNA reads as TGTGCCAGCAGCTTGACAGATTTGAACACTGAAGCTTTCTTT.

This clone appeared a single time. CDR3 nucleotides: TGCGCCAGCAGCTTGGCCTCGGGGGCCGAGCTCTACGAGCAGTACTTC. Its protein product is CASSLASGAELYEQYF. V gene TRBV5-1 combines with J gene TRBJ2-7; D is tentatively TRBD1 or TRBD2 (6 bases each). This CDR3 region has 16 residues. Trimming took off 0 bases at V and 3 bases at J, with 16 bases between the two ends. From germline, CDR1 is SGHRS and CDR2 YFSETQ.

Worth noting for this clone: Compared with germline, one end of the junction differs, possibly owing to a read error. This chain connects TRBV5-4 to TRBJ1-5; D possibly corresponds to TRBD1 (5 bases). The CDR3 spans 16 residues. CDR1 and CDR2 from the germline V gene are SGHNT and YYREEE (reference sequence). As DNA, the CDR3 is TGTGCCAGCAGCTTTAGTGGGGGGACCAGCAAGCAGCCCCAGCATTTT. The encoded protein is CASSFSGGTSKQPQHF.

The V and J genes are TRBV9 and TRBJ2-7; 8 bases are a match to TRBD1. Trimming cost V 3 bases and J 0 bases; bases outside gene matches: 5. This CDR3 spans 15 amino acids. Germline V CDR1 and CDR2: SGDLS, YYNGEE. The CDR3 is CASSAGQGVSYEQYF. CDR3 in DNA: TGTGCCAGCAGCGCCGGACAGGGTGTCTCCTACGAGCAGTACTTC.

The chain carries TRBV29-1 and TRBJ2-2; D could derive from TRBD1 or TRBD2 (6 bases each). V lost 7 bases and J lost 4, with 13 bases in between. CDR3 size: 13 residues. Germline lookup yields CDR1 SQVTM and CDR2 ANQGSEA. As DNA, the CDR3 is TGCAGCGGGGACACCGGGGGCACCGGGGAGCTGTTTTTT. It yields the protein CSGDTGGTGELFF.

The gene calls are TRBV4-2 and TRBJ1-1; 7 bases fit TRBD1. CDR3 length: 15 residues. The V gene end was trimmed by 2 bases and the J gene end by 1 base; junction bases not matched to a gene: 4. Germline lookup yields CDR1 LGHNA and CDR2 YNFKEQ. The DNA for the CDR3 is TGTGCCAGCAGCCAAACTGACAGGGAGAACACTGAAGCTTTCTTT. As protein: CASSQTDRENTEAFF.

The chain employs TRBV5-6 and TRBJ1-1; D is unclear. CDR3 size: 13 residues. V was clipped by 0 bases and J by 1 base, with 4 bases between them. Germline CDR1 and CDR2: SGHDT and YYEEEE. In DNA form, the CDR3 reads TGTGCCAGCAGCTTGGGAGGGAACACTGAAGCTTTCTTT. As protein: CASSLGGNTEAFF.

The chain links TRBV28 to TRBJ1-5; D unresolved. Germline V lookup: CDR1 MDHEN, CDR2 SYDVKM. V was trimmed by 2 bases and J by 11 bases, leaving 13 bases between them. The CDR3 runs 13 residues. The CDR3 loop is CASSLPPLEAQHF. The DNA of the CDR3 is TGTGCCAGCAGTTTACCCCCCCTCGAGGCCCAGCATTTT. The full variable domain, with the rest looked up from reference TRBV28 and TRBJ1-5, is DVKVTQSSRYLVKRTGEKVFLECVQDMDHENMFWYRQDPGLGLRLIYFSYDVKMKEKGDIPEGYSVSREKKERFSLILESASTNQTSMYLCASSLPPLEAQHFGDGTRLSIL.

The V call is TRBV19, the J call TRBJ2-2; D uncertain. The germline gives CDR1 LNHDA, CDR2 SQIVND (reference sequence). V was trimmed by 2 bases and J by 10 bases, leaving 14 bases between them. The CDR3 length is 14 residues. This CDR3 is CASSIQSKAEELFF. The DNA for the CDR3 is TGTGCCAGTAGTATACAGTCTAAGGCGGAGGAGCTGTTTTTT.

This chain connects TRBV5-4 to TRBJ2-2; 7 nucleotides agree with TRBD1. The germline V gene encodes CDR1 SGHNT and CDR2 YYREEE (reference sequence). The V gene end was trimmed by 0 bases and the J gene end by 5 bases; junction bases not matched to a gene: 7. This CDR3 contains 16 residues. This CDR3 is CASSLALTGTTGELFF. The DNA for the CDR3 is TGTGCCAGCAGCTTGGCCTTGACAGGGACGACCGGGGAGCTGTTTTTT. Full variable domain (outside the CDR3, taken from reference TRBV5-4 and TRBJ2-2): ETGVTQSPTHLIKTRGQQVTLRCSSQSGHNTVSWYQQALGQGPQFIFQYYREEENGRGNFPPRFSGLQFPNYSSELNVNALELDDSALYLCASSLALTGTTGELFFGEGSRLTVL.

This clone was found once. This chain connects TRBV4-1 to TRBJ2-7, with D possibly being TRBD1 (6 bases). Trimming removed 4 bases at V and 1 base at J, with 11 bases between. The germline V gene has CDR1 MGHRA and CDR2 YSYEKL. The CDR3 sequence is 14 residues long. CDR3 region: CASSLQTGSYEQYF. The CDR3 DNA sequence: TGCGCCAGCAGCCTCCAGACAGGATCCTACGAGCAGTACTTC.

This chain uses TRBV6-5 with TRBJ1-5; maybe TRBD1 (6 bases). CDR3 length: 14 amino acids. V lost 6 bases, J lost 0 bases, and 9 bases lay in between. Germline-derived CDR1 and CDR2 are MNHEY and SVGAGI. CDR3 region: CASRDSTSNQPQHF. DNA of the CDR3: TGTGCCAGCAGGGACAGCACTAGCAATCAGCCCCAGCATTTT.